The rows below give T cell receptor beta chains drawn from one sample of a study of OX40 agonist ivuxolimab in advanced cancers. Sequencing used immunoSEQ multiplex PCR; TCRdb keeps in-frame clones, though not all of them. The sample has tens of thousands of clones, 75% to 95% seen once. This specimen was CD4+ or CD8+ T cells sorted from blood, taken in a trial of the OX40 agonist ivuxolimab. The source is an adult with an advanced solid tumor such as melanoma, head and neck, liver or kidney cancer. Both conserved end residues are part of each CDR3. A D gene is named only where the DNA matches it firmly. The size field is filled for only some rows; it gives once, few, many or a size class.

V gene: TRBV2; clone size: NA; CDR3 length: 17; J gene: TRBJ2-5; D gene: TRBD2; CDR3 DNA: TGTGCCAGCAGAGGAACCCTAGCGGGAGCCCCCCAAGAGACCCAGTACTTC; CDR3 protein: CASRGTLAGAPQETQYF
V gene: TRBV28; clone size: NA; CDR3 length: 16; J gene: TRBJ1-1; D gene: NA; CDR3 DNA: TGTGCCAGCCTCCAAAGAATGGGGACCGGGTACACTGAAGCTTTCTTT; CDR3 protein: CASLQRMGTGYTEAFF
V gene: TRBV7-9; clone size: NA; CDR3 length: 13; J gene: TRBJ1-1; D gene: TRBD1; CDR3 DNA: TGTGCCAGCAGCGATAACACAGGGGGCGAAGCTTTCTTT; CDR3 protein: CASSDNTGGEAFF
V gene: TRBV7-2; clone size: NA; CDR3 length: 16; J gene: TRBJ1-6; D gene: TRBD1; CDR3 DNA: TGTGCCAGCAGCCAGGGACAGGGGTTTAGGGATTCACCCCTCCACTTT; CDR3 protein: CASSQGQGFRDSPLHF
V gene: TRBV11-1; clone size: NA; CDR3 length: 17; J gene: TRBJ2-3; D gene: TRBD2; CDR3 DNA: TGTGCCAGCAGCTTAGAGGCTAGCGGGGGGAACCCAGATACGCAGTATTTT; CDR3 protein: CASSLEASGGNPDTQYF
V gene: TRBV19; clone size: NA; CDR3 length: 13; J gene: TRBJ2-7; D gene: NA; CDR3 DNA: TGTGCCAGTATGGGGGCCCTTTCCTACGAGCAGTACTTC; CDR3 protein: CASMGALSYEQYF
V gene: TRBV14; clone size: NA; CDR3 length: 15; J gene: TRBJ2-1; D gene: TRBD1; CDR3 DNA: TGTGCCAGCAGCAGGACAGGGGGTACGTTCAATGAGCAGTTCTTC; CDR3 protein: CASSRTGGTFNEQFF
V gene: TRBV5-4; clone size: NA; CDR3 length: 15; J gene: TRBJ2-7; D gene: TRBD1; CDR3 DNA: TGTGCCAGCAGCAGCGCCGGGACAGGCTTCCTCGAGCAGTACTTC; CDR3 protein: CASSSAGTGFLEQYF
V gene: TRBV28; clone size: NA; CDR3 length: 18; J gene: TRBJ1-5; D gene: NA; CDR3 DNA: TGTGCCAGCAGCCCTACAGAACCCCTCTCCTCAGACAATCAGCCCCAGCATTTT; CDR3 protein: CASSPTEPLSSDNQPQHF
V gene: TRBV7-9; clone size: once; CDR3 length: 15; J gene: TRBJ2-3; D gene: NA; CDR3 DNA: TGTGCCAGCAGCTCCCTAGGGCGGGTTGAGGATACGCAGTATTTT; CDR3 protein: CASSSLGRVEDTQYF
V gene: TRBV15; clone size: NA; CDR3 length: 16; J gene: TRBJ1-5; D gene: TRBD1; CDR3 DNA: TGTGCCACCAGCTCCCGGGACAGGGGGCGAGGACAGCCCCAGCATTTT; CDR3 protein: CATSSRDRGRGQPQHF
V gene: TRBV11-2; clone size: NA; CDR3 length: 15; J gene: TRBJ1-3; D gene: NA; CDR3 DNA: TGTGCCAGCAGCTTAGTACTGGATGAGGGAAACACCATATATTTT; CDR3 protein: CASSLVLDEGNTIYF
V gene: TRBV5-4; clone size: NA; CDR3 length: 12; J gene: TRBJ1-2; D gene: NA; CDR3 DNA: TGTGCCAGCAGCTTGGTCGGGGATGGCTACACCTTC; CDR3 protein: CASSLVGDGYTF
V gene: TRBV10-2; clone size: NA; CDR3 length: 15; J gene: TRBJ1-1; D gene: NA; CDR3 DNA: TGCGCCAGCAGTGAGTCGCAGGGATTGAACACTGAAGCTTTCTTT; CDR3 protein: CASSESQGLNTEAFF
V gene: TRBV19; clone size: NA; CDR3 length: 13; J gene: TRBJ2-7; D gene: NA; CDR3 DNA: TGTGCCAGTAAACGGAGTGGGAGGCCCGAGCAGTACTTC; CDR3 protein: CASKRSGRPEQYF
V gene: TRBV6-1; clone size: once; CDR3 length: 11; J gene: TRBJ2-1; D gene: NA; CDR3 DNA: TGTGCCAGCAGTTACGACAGGCTACAGTTCTTC; CDR3 protein: CASSYDRLQFF
V gene: TRBV5-1; clone size: NA; CDR3 length: 13; J gene: TRBJ2-7; D gene: NA; CDR3 DNA: TGCGCCAGCAGCTTCTCTAGCGAGGCCGAGCAGTACTTC; CDR3 protein: CASSFSSEAEQYF
V gene: TRBV6-4; clone size: NA; CDR3 length: 12; J gene: TRBJ2-3; D gene: NA; CDR3 DNA: TGTGCCAGCAGGGACAGCACAGATACGCAGTATTTT; CDR3 protein: CASRDSTDTQYF
V gene: TRBV11-2; clone size: NA; CDR3 length: 15; J gene: TRBJ2-1; D gene: TRBD1; CDR3 DNA: TGTGCCAGCAGCTTAGAGGGACAGCCATACAATGAGCAGTTCTTC; CDR3 protein: CASSLEGQPYNEQFF
V gene: TRBV27; clone size: NA; CDR3 length: 15; J gene: TRBJ1-5; D gene: TRBD1; CDR3 DNA: TGTGCCAGCAGTTTTGGTCAGGGGGGTAGCCAGCCCCAGCATTTT; CDR3 protein: CASSFGQGGSQPQHF
V gene: TRBV28; clone size: NA; CDR3 length: 14; J gene: TRBJ1-4; D gene: NA; CDR3 DNA: TGTGCCAGCAGTCCCGAGACAGTTAATGAAAAACTGTTTTTT; CDR3 protein: CASSPETVNEKLFF
V gene: TRBV18; clone size: NA; CDR3 length: 15; J gene: TRBJ2-1; D gene: NA; CDR3 DNA: TGTGCCAGCTCACCTTTACAGGGCCCCAACAATGAGCAGTTCTTC; CDR3 protein: CASSPLQGPNNEQFF
V gene: TRBV28; clone size: NA; CDR3 length: 13; J gene: TRBJ2-7; D gene: TRBD2; CDR3 DNA: TGTGCCAGCAGTAGCGGGGGCCCCTACGAGCAGTACTTC; CDR3 protein: CASSSGGPYEQYF
V gene: TRBV4-2; clone size: once; CDR3 length: 15; J gene: TRBJ1-2; D gene: NA; CDR3 DNA: TGTGCCAGCAGCCAAGGAGGGGCAGGGAGCTATGGCTACACCTTC; CDR3 protein: CASSQGGAGSYGYTF
V gene: TRBV2; clone size: NA; CDR3 length: 13; J gene: TRBJ1-5; D gene: NA; CDR3 DNA: TGTGCCAGCAGTGGGGACGTTGGGCAGCCCCAGCATTTT; CDR3 protein: CASSGDVGQPQHF
V gene: TRBV7-9; clone size: NA; CDR3 length: 15; J gene: TRBJ2-7; D gene: TRBD2; CDR3 DNA: TGTGCCAGCAAGCCCAGCGGGAGCTTCTCCTACGAGCAGTACTTC; CDR3 protein: CASKPSGSFSYEQYF
V gene: TRBV7-2; clone size: few; CDR3 length: 16; J gene: TRBJ2-7; D gene: NA; CDR3 DNA: TGTGCCAGCAGCTTAGCGAGGGCGGGGGCCGGCTACGAGCAGTACTTC; CDR3 protein: CASSLARAGAGYEQYF